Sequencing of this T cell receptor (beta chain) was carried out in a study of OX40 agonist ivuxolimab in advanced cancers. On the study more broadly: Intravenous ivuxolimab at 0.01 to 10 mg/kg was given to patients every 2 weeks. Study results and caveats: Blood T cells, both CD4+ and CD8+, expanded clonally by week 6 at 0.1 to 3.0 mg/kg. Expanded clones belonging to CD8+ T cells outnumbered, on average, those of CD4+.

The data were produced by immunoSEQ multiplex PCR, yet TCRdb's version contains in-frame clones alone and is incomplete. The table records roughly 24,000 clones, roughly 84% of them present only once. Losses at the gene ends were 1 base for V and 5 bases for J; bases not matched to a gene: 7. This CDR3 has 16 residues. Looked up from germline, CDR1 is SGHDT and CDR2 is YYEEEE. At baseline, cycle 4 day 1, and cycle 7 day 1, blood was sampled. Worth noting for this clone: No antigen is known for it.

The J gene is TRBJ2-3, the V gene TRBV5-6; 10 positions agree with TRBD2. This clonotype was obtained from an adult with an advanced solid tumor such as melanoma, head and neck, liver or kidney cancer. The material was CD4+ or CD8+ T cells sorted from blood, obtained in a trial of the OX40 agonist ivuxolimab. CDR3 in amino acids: CASSLMASGRKDTQYF. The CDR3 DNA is TGTGCCAGCAGCTTGATGGCTAGCGGGAGAAAAGATACGCAGTATTTT.